This T cell receptor (beta chain) was identified during a study of graft-versus-host responses after intestinal transplantation. Broader study findings: GvH clones turned up in recipient marrow; some had shown up first in ileum or blood.

Assay used: immunoSEQ multiplex PCR; TCRdb lists only in-frame clones, some missing. The repertoire holds around 70,000 clones, with roughly 90% as singletons. A word on this clone: Its antigen is unidentified.

This receptor was taken from a human donor who received an intestinal transplant. Sequenced here: unstimulated CD8+ T cells sorted from spleen or lymph node cells, sampled before intestinal transplant.

CDR3 in DNA: TGTGCCAGCAGCCAGGACAGGAAAGCGGAAAAACTGTTTTTT. It specifies CASSQDRKAEKLFF. The chain couples TRBV13 to TRBJ1-4, with 7 nucleotides matching TRBD1. The length of the CDR3 is 14 residues. V trimming: 5 bases; J trimming: 8 bases; junction bases outside the gene matches: 8. Germline V CDR1 and CDR2: PRHDT, FYEKMQ (reference sequence).